The clone carrying this T cell receptor (beta chain) was seen once. Method: immunoSEQ multiplex PCR; TCRdb's copy keeps in-frame clones and lacks some. The sample comprises under 500,000 clones, 80% to 95% of which are singletons, and roughly 1.7% rests with the top ten. After removal of 7 bases from V and 7 bases from J, the junction contained 20 bases not matched to a gene. Germline CDR1 and CDR2: SGHAT and FQNNGV. The CDR3 totals 17 residues. The treatment is: roughly 19 received Ad26.COV2.S at low or high dose, single or two shots; several received placebo; per-sample allocation not given. Collection of the samples took place on day 63 after the first injection of vaccine or placebo. This person who donated was an adult of 18-55 years in Boston. The data belong to a study of Ad26.COV2.S vaccination and SARS-CoV-2 variants. Overall study context: By the intramuscular route, Ad26.COV2.S was given once, or twice 56 days apart.

The sample in question was peripheral blood, obtained in a trial of Ad26.COV2.S vaccine versus placebo. The clonotype originates from a person aged 18 to 59 who received the Ad26.COV2.S COVID-19 vaccine or a placebo. The chain links TRBV11-2 to TRBJ2-3; 7 nucleotides agree with TRBD1. CDR3 region: CASTLAPTGLSVNTQYF. The CDR3 DNA reads TGTGCCAGCACCCTTGCCCCGACAGGGTTGTCCGTGAATACGCAGTATTTT.